Listed here is a single TCR beta chain. The data were taken from a study of control samples from healthy donors and cancer patients. This CDR3 comprises 15 residues. Germline V lookup: CDR1 SGHVS, CDR2 FNYEAQ. The V end was cut by 1 base, the J end by 1 base, with 8 bases between. Clones were read by immunoSEQ multiplex PCR, and TCRdb kept only the in-frame ones, dropping some. The data show about 61,000 clones, around 91% seen once. This TCR came from a man aged 55 to 70 with colorectal cancer. The chain combines TRBV7-6 with TRBJ1-3; D might be TRBD1 (5 bases). The sample was PBMCs. CDR3 in DNA: TGTGCCAGCAGCTTAGTTGGGGGGTCTGGAAACACCATATATTTT. It encodes CASSLVGGSGNTIYF.